A selection of T cell receptor beta chains follows, all from one sample in a study of regulatory T cells in long-lasting Graves disease. TCRdb fed the multiplex PCR reads into MiXCR, producing one record per CDR3 protein. The table records approximately 400,000 distinct CDR3 sequences, 20% to 25% of them present only once. Source: peripheral blood mononuclear cells (PBMCs), taken when the disease was refractory, from a patient treated with antithyroid drugs. These receptors were obtained from a female donor with Graves disease. The conserved cysteine and the conserved F or W are not part of the CDR3 here.

>TRBJ2-7|TRBV2
ASSDLAGGLYEQY
>TRBJ1-1|TRBV24-1
ATSAATGDLNGANTEAF
>TRBJ2-7|TRBV12-3/TRBV12-4
ASSFGDTFSYEQY
>TRBJ1-3|TRBV6-5
ASSYSPDPGNTIY
>TRBJ1-1|TRBV6-2/TRBV6-3
ASSYAGDNTEAF
>TRBJ1-2|TRBV10-3
ATGQVISDRDGYT
>TRBJ2-1|TRBV9
ASSVAYGITYEQF
>TRBJ1-1|TRBV28
ASSLEVGGTEAF
>TRBJ1-5|TRBV25-1
ASSESGGNQPQH
>TRBJ2-5|TRBV11-2
ASSLGGLDQETQY
>TRBJ2-4|TRBV7-9
ASSLSSVAGGPWY
>TRBJ2-2|TRBV13
ASSKYGLAGGPNTGELF
>TRBJ2-7|TRBV28
ASRSGGQDYEQY
>TRBJ2-7|TRBV7-8
ASSLEGVSSYEQY
>TRBJ2-7|TRBV29-1
SVEVGYEQY
>TRBJ1-2|TRBV27
ASARQKSYGYT
>TRBJ1-5|TRBV19
ASSGEGGNQPQH
>TRBJ2-3|TRBV7-9
ASSPYIASTDTQY
>TRBJ1-3|TRBV6-1
ATTRSGYSGNTIY
>TRBJ2-5|TRBV25-1
ASSDPPFGLAKETQY
>TRBJ2-2|TRBV27
ASSKPRGGTGDTGELF
>TRBJ2-7|TRBV20-1
SAPGRTGGSYEQY
>TRBJ1-2|TRBV9
ASSPRTETYGYT
>TRBJ2-5|TRBV7-8
ASSPTRGWETQY
>TRBJ1-5|TRBV6-2/TRBV6-3
ASSSDRGVGGSNQPQH
>TRBJ1-1|TRBV29-1
SVTGTVNTEAF
>TRBJ1-5|TRBV27
ASRTGTGGQPQH
>TRBJ1-2|TRBV20-1
SALGYYGYT
>TRBJ1-6|TRBV6-1
ASNGGHGSYNSPLH
>TRBJ2-5|TRBV2
ASLGTQETQY
>TRBJ2-7|TRBV29-1
SVVVASGSYEQY
>TRBJ2-7|TRBV6-5
ASSYSTSGLSYEQY
>TRBJ2-7|TRBV6-9
ASSYAFGASGSGKAEQY
>TRBJ1-4|TRBV7-7
ASSLLEGGKLF
>TRBJ1-6|TRBV7-2
ASSLDPGSPLH
>TRBJ1-1|TRBV7-2
ASSLVGAWGTEAF
>TRBJ2-5|TRBV20-1
SATVGETQY
>TRBJ2-7|TRBV11-2
ASSPAGGLGEQY